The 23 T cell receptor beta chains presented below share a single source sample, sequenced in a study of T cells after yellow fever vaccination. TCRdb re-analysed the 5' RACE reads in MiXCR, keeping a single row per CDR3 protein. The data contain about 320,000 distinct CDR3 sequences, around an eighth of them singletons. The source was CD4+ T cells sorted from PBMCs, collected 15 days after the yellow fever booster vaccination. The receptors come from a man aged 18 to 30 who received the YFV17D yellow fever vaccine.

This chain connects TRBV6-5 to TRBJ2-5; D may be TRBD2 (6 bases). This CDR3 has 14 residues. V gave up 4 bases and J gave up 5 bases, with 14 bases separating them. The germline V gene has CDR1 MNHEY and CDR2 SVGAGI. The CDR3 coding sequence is TGTGCCAGCAGTTCTCGTTCGGGGGAGGAGACCCAGTACTTC. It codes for CASSSRSGEETQYF.

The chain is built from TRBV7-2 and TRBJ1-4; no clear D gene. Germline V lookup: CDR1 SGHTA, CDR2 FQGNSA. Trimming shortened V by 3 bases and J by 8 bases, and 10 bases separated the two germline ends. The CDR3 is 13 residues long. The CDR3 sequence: CASSFRTDEKLFF. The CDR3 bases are TGTGCCAGCAGCTTCCGGACCGACGAAAAACTGTTTTTT. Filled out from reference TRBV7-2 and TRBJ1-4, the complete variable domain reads GAGVSQSPSNKVTEKGKDVELRCDPISGHTALYWYRQSLGQGLEFLIYFQGNSAPDKSGLPSDRFSAERTGGSVSTLTIQRTQQEDSAVYLCASSFRTDEKLFFGSGTQLSVL.

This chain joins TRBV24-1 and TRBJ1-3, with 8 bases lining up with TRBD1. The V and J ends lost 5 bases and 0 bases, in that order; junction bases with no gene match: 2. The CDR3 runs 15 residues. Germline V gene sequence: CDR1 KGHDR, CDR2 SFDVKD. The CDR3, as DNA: TGTGCCACCAGTGCCACAGGGGGCTCTGGAAACACCATATATTTT. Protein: CATSATGGSGNTIYF.

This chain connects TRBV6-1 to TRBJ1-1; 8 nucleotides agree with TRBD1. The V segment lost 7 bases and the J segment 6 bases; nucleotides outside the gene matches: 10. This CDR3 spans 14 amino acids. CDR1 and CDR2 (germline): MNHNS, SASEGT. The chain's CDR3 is CASTHAPGQAEAFF. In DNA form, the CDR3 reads TGTGCCAGCACCCACGCCCCGGGACAGGCTGAAGCTTTCTTT.

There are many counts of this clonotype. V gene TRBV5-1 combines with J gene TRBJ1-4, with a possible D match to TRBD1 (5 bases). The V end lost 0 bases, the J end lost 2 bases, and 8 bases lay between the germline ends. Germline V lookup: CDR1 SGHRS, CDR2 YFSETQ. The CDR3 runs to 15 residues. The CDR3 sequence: CASSLGGMTNEKLFF. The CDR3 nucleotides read TGCGCCAGCAGCTTGGGGGGGATGACTAATGAAAAACTGTTTTTT.

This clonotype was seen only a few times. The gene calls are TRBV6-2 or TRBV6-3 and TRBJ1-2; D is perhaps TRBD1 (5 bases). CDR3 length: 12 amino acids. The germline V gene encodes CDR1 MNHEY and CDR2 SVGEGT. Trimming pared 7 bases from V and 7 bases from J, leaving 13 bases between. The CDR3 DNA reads TGTGCCAGCACGACTGGGAGGGGTGGCTACACCTTC. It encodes CASTTGRGGYTF.

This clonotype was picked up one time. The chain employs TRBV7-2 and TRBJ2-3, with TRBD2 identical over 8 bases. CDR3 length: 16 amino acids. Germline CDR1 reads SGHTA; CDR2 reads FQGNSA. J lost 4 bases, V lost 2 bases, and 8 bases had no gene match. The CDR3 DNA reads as TGTGCCAGCAGCTTAAATCGGGGGGGCCGGGCAGATACGCAGTATTTT. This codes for CASSLNRGGRADTQYF.

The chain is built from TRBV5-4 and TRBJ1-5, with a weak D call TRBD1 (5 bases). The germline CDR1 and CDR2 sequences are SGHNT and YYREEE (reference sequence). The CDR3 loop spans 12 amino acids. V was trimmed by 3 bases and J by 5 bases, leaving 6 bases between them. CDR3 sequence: CASSSQDQPQHF. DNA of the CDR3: TGTGCCAGCAGCTCACAGGATCAGCCCCAGCATTTT.

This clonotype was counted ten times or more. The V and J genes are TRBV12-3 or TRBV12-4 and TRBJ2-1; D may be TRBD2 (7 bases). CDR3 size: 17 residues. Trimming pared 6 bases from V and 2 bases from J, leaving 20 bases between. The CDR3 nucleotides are TGTGCCAGCAGCCTGAACGCGGGGCGGGGGCCCTACAATGAGCAGTTCTTC. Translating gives CASSLNAGRGPYNEQFF.

DNA for the CDR3: TGCGCCAGCAGAAGGTTAACAGGGAAATTCACAGATACGCAGTATTTT. It encodes CASRRLTGKFTDTQYF. The gene calls are TRBV4-1 and TRBJ2-3, with D possibly being TRBD1 (6 bases). Between the trimmed V and J ends, which lost 6 bases and 2 bases, there was a span of 18 bases. In germline, CDR1 is MGHRA, CDR2 YSYEKL. CDR3 length: 16 residues.

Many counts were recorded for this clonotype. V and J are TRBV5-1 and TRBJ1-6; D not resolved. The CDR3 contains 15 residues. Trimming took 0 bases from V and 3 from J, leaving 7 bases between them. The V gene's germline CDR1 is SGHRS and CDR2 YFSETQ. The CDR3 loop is CASSLVADYNSPLHF. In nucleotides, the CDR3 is TGCGCCAGCAGCTTGGTGGCGGACTATAATTCACCCCTCCACTTT.

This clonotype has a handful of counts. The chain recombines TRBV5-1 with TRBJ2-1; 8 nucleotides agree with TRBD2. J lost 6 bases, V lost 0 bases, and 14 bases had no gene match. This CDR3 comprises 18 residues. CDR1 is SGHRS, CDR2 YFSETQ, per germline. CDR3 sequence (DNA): TGCGCCAGCAGCTTGGTGCCTGTAAGCGGGGGCAATTCCAATGAGCAGTTCTTC. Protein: CASSLVPVSGGNSNEQFF. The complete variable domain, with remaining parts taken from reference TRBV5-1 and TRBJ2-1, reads KAGVTQTPRYLIKTRGQQVTLSCSPISGHRSVSWYQQTPGQGLQFLFEYFSETQRNKGNFPGRFSGRQFSNSRSEMNVSTLELGDSALYLCASSLVPVSGGNSNEQFFGPGTRLTVL.

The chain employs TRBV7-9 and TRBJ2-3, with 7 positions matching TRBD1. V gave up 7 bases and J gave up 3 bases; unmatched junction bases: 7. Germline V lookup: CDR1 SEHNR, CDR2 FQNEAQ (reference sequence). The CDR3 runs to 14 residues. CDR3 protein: CASNDRVNTDTQYF. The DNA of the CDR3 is TGTGCCAGCAACGACAGGGTGAATACAGATACGCAGTATTTT.

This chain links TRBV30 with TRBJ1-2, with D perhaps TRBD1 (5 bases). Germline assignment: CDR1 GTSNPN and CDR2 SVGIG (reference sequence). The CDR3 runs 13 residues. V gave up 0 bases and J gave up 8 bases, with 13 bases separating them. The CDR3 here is CAWSVVQGGGYTF. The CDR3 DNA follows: TGTGCCTGGAGTGTAGTGCAGGGTGGGGGCTACACCTTC.

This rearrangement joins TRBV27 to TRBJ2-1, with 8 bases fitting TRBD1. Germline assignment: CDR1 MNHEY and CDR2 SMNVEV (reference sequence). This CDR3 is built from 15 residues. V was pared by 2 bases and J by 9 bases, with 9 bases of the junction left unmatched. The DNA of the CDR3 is TGTGCCAGCAGTTTAAGACAGGGGATCCGGAGTGAGCAGTTCTTC. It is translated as CASSLRQGIRSEQFF.

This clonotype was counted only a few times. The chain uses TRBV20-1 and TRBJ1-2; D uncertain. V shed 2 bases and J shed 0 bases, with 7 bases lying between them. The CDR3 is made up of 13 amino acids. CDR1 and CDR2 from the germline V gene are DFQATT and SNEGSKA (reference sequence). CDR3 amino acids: CSARTGTNYGYTF. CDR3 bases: TGCAGTGCTAGAACGGGCACTAACTATGGCTACACCTTC.

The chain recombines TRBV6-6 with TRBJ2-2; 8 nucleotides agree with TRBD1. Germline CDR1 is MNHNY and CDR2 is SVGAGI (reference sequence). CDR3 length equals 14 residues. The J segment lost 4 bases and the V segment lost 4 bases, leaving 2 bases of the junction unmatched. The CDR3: CASSSGQVTGELFF. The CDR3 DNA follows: TGTGCCAGCAGTTCGGGACAGGTCACCGGGGAGCTGTTTTTT.

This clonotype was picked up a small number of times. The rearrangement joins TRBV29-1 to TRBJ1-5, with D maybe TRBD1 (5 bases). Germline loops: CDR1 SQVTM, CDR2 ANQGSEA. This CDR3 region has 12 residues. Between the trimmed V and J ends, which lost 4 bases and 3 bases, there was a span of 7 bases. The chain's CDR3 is CSVGRDNQPQHF. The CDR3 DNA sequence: TGCAGCGTTGGCAGGGACAATCAGCCCCAGCATTTT.

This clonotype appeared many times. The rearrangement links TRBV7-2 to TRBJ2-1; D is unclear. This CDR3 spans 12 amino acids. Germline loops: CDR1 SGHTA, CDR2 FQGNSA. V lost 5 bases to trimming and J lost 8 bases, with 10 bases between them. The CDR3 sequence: CASSPQKYEQFF. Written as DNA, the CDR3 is TGTGCCAGCAGCCCCCAAAAGTATGAGCAGTTCTTC.

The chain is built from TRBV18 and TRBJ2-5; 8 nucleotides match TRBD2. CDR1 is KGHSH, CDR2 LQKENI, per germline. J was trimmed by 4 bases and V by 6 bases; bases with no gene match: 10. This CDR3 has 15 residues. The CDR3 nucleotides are TGTGCCAGCTCGTCTCCGGGGGGGCGAAGAGAGACCCAGTACTTC. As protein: CASSSPGGRRETQYF.

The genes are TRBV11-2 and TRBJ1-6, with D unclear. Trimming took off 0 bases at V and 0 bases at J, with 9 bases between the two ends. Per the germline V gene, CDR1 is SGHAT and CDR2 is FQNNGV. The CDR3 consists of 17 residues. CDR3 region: CASSLEPVSSYNSPLHF. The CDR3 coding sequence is TGTGCCAGCAGCTTAGAACCGGTCAGCTCCTATAATTCACCCCTCCACTTT.

CDR3 in DNA: TGCAGTGCTCCCAGGGAAGGAGGATCCTACAATGAGCAGTTCTTC. It is translated as CSAPREGGSYNEQFF. This rearrangement joins TRBV20-1 to TRBJ2-1; D possibly matches TRBD1 or TRBD2 (5 bases each). Germline loops: CDR1 DFQATT, CDR2 SNEGSKA (reference sequence). V gave up 5 bases and J gave up 1 base, with 15 bases separating them. This CDR3 spans 15 amino acids.

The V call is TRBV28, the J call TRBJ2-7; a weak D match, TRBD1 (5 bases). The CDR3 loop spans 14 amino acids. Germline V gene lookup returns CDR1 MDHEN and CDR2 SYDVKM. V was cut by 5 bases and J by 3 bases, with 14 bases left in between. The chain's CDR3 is CASSPVPDNYEQYV. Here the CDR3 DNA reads TGTGCCAGCAGTCCAGTCCCGGACAACTACGAGCAGTACGTC.